A few counts support the clone carrying this T cell receptor (beta chain). Its antigen is not known. TCRdb itself ran the 5' RACE reads through MiXCR, one entry per CDR3 protein. The sample holds hundreds of thousands of distinct CDR3 sequences, roughly 13% seen once. This sample stems from a study of CD8 T cells in ankylosing spondylitis. With 3 bases removed from V and 5 bases from J, the gap between germline ends came to 13 bases. This CDR3 is 14 amino acids long. Regarding the study as a whole: Blood of patients with ankylosing spondylitis appeared to be characterized by a TCR beta motif of several highly homologous variants.

The chain recombines TRBV12-3 or TRBV12-4 with TRBJ1-1, with D uncertain. What was sequenced was blood, either unsorted or a sorted T cell fraction (not recorded which). The clonotype was recovered from a male donor with ankylosing spondylitis. The DNA for the CDR3 is TGTGCCAGCAGTTTTGGCCCGAAAGCGACTGAAGCTTTCTTT. This translates into CASSFGPKATEAFF.